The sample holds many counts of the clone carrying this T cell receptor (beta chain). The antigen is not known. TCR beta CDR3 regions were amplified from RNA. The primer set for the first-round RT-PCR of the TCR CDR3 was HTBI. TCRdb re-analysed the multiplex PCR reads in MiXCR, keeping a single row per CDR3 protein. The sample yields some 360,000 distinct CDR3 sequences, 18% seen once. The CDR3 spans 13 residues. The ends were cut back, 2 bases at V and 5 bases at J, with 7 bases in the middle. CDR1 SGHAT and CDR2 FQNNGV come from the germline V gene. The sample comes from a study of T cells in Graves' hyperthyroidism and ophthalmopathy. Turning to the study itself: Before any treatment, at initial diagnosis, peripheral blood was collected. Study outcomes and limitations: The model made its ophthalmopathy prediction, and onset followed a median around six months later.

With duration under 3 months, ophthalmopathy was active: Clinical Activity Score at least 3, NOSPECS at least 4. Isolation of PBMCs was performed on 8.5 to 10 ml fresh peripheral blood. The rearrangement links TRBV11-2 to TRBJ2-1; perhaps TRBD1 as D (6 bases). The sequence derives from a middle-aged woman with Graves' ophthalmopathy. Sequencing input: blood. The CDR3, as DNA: TGTGCCAGCAGCTTACAGGGGAACAATGAGCAGTTCTTC. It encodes CASSLQGNNEQFF.